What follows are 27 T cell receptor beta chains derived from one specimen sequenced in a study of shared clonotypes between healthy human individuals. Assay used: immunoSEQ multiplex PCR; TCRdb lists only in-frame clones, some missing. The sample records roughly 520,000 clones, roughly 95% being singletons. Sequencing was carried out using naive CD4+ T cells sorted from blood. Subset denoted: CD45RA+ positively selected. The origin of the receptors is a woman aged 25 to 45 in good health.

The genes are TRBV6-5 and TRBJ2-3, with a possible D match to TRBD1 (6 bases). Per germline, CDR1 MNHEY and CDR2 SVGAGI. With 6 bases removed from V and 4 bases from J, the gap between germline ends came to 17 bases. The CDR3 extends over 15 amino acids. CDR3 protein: CASRRLFGGADTQYF. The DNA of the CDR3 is TGTGCCAGCAGGCGGCTGTTTGGGGGCGCAGATACGCAGTATTTT.

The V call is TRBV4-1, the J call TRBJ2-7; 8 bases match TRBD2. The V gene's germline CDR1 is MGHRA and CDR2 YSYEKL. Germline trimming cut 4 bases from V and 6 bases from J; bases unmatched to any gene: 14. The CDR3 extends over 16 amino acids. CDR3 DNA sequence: TGCGCCAGCAGCCTCTTGGCGGGAGGCCCCTCTCGCGAGCAGTACTTC. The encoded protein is CASSLLAGGPSREQYF.

CDR3 sequence reads: CASSEQGYNSPLHF. DNA for the CDR3: TGTGCCAGCAGCGAACAGGGTTATAATTCACCCCTCCACTTT. The chain carries TRBV2 and TRBJ1-6; D might be TRBD1 (6 bases). V shed 6 bases and J shed 4 bases, with 10 bases lying between them. CDR1 and CDR2 from the germline V gene are SNHLY and FYNNEI. The CDR3 has 14 residues.

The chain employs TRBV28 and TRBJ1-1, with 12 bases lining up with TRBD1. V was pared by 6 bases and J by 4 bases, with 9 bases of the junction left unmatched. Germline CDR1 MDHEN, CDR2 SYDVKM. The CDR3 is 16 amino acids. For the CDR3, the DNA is TGTGCCAGCAGCCGGGACAGGGGGCTTATAGGCACTGAAGCTTTCTTT. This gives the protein CASSRDRGLIGTEAFF.

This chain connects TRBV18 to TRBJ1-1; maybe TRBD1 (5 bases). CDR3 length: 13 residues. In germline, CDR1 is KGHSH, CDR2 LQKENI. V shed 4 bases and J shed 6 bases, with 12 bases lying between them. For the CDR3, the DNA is TGTGCCAGCTCACTCGGGGGGGAGGCTGAAGCTTTCTTT. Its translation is CASSLGGEAEAFF.

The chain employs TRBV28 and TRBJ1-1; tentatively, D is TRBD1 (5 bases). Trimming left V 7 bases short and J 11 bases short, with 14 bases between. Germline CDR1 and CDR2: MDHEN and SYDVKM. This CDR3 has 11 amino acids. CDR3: CASKGDFLAFF. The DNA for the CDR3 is TGTGCCAGCAAAGGGGACTTTTTGGCTTTCTTT.

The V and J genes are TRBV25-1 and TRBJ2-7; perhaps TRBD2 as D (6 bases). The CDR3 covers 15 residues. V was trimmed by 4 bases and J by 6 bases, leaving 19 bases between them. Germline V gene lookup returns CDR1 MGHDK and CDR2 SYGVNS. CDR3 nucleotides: TGTGCCAGCAGTGCTACTCGGGACTTTCCTGGCGAGCAGTACTTC. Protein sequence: CASSATRDFPGEQYF.

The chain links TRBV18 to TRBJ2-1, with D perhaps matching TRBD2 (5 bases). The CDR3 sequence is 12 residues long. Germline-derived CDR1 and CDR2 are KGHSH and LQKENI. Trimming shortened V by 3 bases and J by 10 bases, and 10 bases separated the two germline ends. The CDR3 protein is CASSPEDVEQFF. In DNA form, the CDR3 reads TGTGCCAGCTCACCGGAGGACGTCGAGCAGTTCTTC.

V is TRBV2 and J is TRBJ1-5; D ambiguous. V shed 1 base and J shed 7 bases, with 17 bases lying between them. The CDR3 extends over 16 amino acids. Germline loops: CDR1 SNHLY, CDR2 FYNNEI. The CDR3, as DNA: TGTGCCAGCAGTGAAGACTCCAGCCTCCTCAACCAGCCCCAGCATTTT. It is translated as CASSEDSSLLNQPQHF.

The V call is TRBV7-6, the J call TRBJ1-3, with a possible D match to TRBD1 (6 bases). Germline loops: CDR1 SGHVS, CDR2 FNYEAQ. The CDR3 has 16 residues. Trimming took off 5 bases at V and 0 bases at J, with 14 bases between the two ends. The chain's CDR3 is CASSPRRGDSGNTIYF. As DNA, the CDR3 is TGTGCCAGCAGCCCCCGGAGGGGGGACTCTGGAAACACCATATATTTT.

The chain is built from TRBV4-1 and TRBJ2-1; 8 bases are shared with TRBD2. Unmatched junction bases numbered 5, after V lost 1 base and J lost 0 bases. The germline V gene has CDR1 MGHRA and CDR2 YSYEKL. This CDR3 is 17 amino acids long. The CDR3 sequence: CASSQARSGSSYNEQFF. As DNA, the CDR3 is TGCGCCAGCAGCCAAGCGCGCAGCGGGAGCTCCTACAATGAGCAGTTCTTC.

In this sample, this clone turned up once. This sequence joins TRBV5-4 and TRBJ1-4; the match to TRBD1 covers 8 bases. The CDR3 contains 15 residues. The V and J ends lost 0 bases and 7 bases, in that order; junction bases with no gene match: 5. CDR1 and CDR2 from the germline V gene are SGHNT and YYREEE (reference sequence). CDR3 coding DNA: TGTGCCAGCAGCTTGGAGGCCGACAGGGGTGAAAAACTGTTTTTT. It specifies CASSLEADRGEKLFF.

CDR3 in amino acids: CASSSGALEQYF. The CDR3 DNA sequence: TGTGCCAGCAGCTCGGGCGCCCTCGAGCAGTACTTC. The V call is TRBV7-9, the J call TRBJ2-7, with D uncertain. Trimming pared 4 bases from V and 6 bases from J, leaving 10 bases between. The CDR3 has 12 amino acids. The germline CDR1 and CDR2 sequences are SEHNR and FQNEAQ (reference sequence).

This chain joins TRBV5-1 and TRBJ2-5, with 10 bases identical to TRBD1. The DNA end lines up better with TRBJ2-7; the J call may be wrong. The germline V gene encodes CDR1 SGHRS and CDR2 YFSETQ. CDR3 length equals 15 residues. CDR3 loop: CASSLEGQGRNEQYF. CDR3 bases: TGCGCCAGCAGCTTGGAGGGACAGGGGAGGAACGAGCAGTACTTC.

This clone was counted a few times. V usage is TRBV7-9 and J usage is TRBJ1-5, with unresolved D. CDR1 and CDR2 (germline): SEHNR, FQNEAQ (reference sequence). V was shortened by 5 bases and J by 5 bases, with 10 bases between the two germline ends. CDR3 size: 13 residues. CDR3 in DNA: TGTGCCAGCAGCCACAACGGAGATCAGCCCCAGCATTTT. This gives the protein CASSHNGDQPQHF.

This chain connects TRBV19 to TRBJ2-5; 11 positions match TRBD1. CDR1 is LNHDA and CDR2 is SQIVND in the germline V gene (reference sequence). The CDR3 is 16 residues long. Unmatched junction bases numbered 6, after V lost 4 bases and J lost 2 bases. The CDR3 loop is CASSRGTGGKQETQYF. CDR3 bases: TGTGCCAGTAGTAGGGGGACAGGGGGTAAACAAGAGACCCAGTACTTC.

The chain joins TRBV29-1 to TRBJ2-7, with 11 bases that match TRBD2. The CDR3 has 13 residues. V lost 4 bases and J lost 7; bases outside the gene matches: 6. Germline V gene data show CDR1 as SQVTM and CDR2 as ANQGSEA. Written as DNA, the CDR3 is TGCAGCGTTGGAAATAGACTAGCGGGGGAGCAGTACTTC. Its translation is CSVGNRLAGEQYF.

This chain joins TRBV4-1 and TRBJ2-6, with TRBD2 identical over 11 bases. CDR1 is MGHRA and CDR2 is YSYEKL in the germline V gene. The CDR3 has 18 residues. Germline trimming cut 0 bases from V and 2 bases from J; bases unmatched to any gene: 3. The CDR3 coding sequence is TGCGCCAGCAGCCAAGATAGCGGGAGGGCCGCTGGGGCCAACGTCCTGACTTTC. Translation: CASSQDSGRAAGANVLTF.

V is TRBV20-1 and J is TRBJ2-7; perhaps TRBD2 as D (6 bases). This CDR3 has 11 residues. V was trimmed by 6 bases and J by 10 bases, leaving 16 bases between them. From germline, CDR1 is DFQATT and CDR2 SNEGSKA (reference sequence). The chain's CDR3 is CSAGTLGVQYF. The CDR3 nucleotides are TGCAGTGCGGGGACTCTGGGGGTTCAGTACTTC.

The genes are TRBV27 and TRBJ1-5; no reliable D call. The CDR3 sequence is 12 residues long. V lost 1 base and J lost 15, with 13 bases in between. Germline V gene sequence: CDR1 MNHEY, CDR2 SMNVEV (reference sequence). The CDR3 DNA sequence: TGTGCCAGCAGTTTATGGTTAGGATCACTGCATTTT. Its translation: CASSLWLGSLHF.

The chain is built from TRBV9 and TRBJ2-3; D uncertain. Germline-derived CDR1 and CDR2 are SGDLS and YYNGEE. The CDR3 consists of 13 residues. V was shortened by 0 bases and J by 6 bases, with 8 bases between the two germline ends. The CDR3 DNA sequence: TGTGCCAGCAGCGTAGTGGTACGCGATACGCAGTATTTT. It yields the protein CASSVVVRDTQYF.

CDR3 bases: TGTGCCAGCAGACCTGGACTAGCTCGATTGTCCTACGAGCAGTACTTC. Translation gives CASRPGLARLSYEQYF. V is TRBV7-9 and J is TRBJ2-5; 8 nucleotides agree with TRBD2. The J call may not be correct, given that the DNA end is closer to TRBJ2-7. CDR3 length: 16 amino acids. CDR1 is SEHNR and CDR2 is FQNEAQ in the germline V gene (reference sequence).

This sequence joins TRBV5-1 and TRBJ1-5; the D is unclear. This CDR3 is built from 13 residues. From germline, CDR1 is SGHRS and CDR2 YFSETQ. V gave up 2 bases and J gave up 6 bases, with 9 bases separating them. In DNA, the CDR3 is TGCGCCAGCAGCTTCAGAGAAGGTCAGCCCCAGCATTTT. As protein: CASSFREGQPQHF.

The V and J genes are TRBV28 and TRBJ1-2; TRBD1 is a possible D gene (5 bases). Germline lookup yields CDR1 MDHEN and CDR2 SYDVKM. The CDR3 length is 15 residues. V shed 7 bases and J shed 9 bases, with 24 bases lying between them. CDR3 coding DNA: TGTGCCAGCACAGTCGGAGCGGGGCCAGCAAACAGCTACACCTTC. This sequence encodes CASTVGAGPANSYTF.

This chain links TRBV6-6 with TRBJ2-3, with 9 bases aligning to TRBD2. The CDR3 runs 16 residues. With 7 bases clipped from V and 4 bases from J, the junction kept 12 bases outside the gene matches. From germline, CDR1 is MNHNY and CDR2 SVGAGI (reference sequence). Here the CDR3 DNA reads TGTGCCAGCATCGACTCGGTAGCGGGAGCGTCAGATACGCAGTATTTT. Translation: CASIDSVAGASDTQYF.

The CDR3 reads CASSGGRDQPQHF. CDR3 DNA sequence: TGCGCCAGCAGCGGAGGGAGGGATCAGCCCCAGCATTTT. The chain carries TRBV5-1 and TRBJ1-5; D unresolved. V was cut by 4 bases and J by 5 bases, with 10 bases left in between. The CDR3 covers 13 residues. Germline V gene sequence: CDR1 SGHRS, CDR2 YFSETQ.

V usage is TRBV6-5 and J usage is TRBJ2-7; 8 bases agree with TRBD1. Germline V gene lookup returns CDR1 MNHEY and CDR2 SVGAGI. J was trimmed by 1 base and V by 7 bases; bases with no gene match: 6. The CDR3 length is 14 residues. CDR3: CASKINRGSYEQYF. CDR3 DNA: TGTGCCAGCAAAATAAACAGGGGGTCCTACGAGCAGTACTTC.